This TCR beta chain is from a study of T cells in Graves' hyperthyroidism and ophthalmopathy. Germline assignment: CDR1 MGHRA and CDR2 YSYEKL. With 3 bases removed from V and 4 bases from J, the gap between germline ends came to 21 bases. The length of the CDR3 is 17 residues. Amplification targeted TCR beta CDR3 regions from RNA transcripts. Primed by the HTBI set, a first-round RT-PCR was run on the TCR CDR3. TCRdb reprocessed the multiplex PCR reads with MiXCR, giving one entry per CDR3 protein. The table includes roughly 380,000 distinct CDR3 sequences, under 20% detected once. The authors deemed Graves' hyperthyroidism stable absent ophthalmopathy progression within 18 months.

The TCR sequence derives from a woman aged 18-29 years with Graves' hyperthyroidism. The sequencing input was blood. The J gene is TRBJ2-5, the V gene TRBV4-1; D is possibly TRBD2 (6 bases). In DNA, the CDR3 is TGCGCCAGCAGCCACGACAAAAGGGAAGCGCGGGGAGAGACCCAGTACTTC. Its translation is CASSHDKREARGETQYF.